This T cell receptor beta chain appears in the sequencing data of a study of cytomegalovirus exposure and HLA in healthy donors. Study context: Ancestry clustering placed around four fifths of some 400 genotyped donors in the Caucasian-associated cluster. Overall study results and limits: The classifier reportedly diagnosed cytomegalovirus status with high sensitivity and specificity. V- and J-gene trimming in TCR beta was tied to a missense DCLRE1C variant by an analysis performed later. Common viral pathogens (according to a later analysis) appeared linked to several of the most significant clusters.

As regards this clone: The antigen is not known.

PCR amplification relied on 60 Vbeta primers (plus 13 Jbeta primers). The protocol was immunoSEQ multiplex PCR, while the TCRdb copy is restricted to in-frame clones and leaves out a portion. The sample table includes roughly 46,000 clones. V shed 6 bases and J 4 bases; nucleotides not matched to a gene: 11. This CDR3 has 15 residues. Germline CDR1 is MNHEY and CDR2 is SVGAGI. The sequenced sample consisted of PBMCs. This chain joins TRBV6-5 and TRBJ2-7; 8 positions agree with TRBD2. The TCR comes from a woman aged 40 to 50 in good health and CMV-seronegative. The CDR3 loop reads CASSLESGRAYEQYF. DNA of the CDR3: TGTGCCAGCAGCCTCGAAAGCGGGAGAGCGTACGAGCAGTACTTC.